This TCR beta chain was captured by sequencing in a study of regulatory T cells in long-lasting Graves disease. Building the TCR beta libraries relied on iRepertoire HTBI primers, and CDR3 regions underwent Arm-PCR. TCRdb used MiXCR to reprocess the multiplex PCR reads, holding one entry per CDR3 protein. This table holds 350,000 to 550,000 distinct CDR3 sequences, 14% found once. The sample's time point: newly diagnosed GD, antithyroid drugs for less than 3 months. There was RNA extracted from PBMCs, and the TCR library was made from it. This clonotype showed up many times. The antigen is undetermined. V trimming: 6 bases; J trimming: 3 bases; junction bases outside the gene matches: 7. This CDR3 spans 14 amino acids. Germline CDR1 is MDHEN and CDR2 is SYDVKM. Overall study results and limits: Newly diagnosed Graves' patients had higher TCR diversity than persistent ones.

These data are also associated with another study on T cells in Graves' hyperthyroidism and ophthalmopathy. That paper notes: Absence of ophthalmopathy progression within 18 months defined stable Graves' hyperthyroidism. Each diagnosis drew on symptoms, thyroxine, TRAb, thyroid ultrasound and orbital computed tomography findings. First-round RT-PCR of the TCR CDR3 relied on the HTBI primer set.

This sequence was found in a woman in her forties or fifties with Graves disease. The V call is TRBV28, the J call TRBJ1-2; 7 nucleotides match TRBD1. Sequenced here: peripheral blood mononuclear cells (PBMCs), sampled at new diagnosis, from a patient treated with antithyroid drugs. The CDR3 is CASSQGDRDYGYTF. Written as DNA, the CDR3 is TGTGCCAGCAGCCAAGGGGACAGAGACTATGGCTACACCTTC.